A single sample is the source of the 8 T cell receptor beta chains below, sequenced in a study of CD8+CD57+ T cells in acquired aplastic anemia. The use of genomic DNA as template underpinned the TCR beta VDJ and CDR3 profiling. TCRdb reprocessed the reads with MiXCR, giving one entry per CDR3 protein. The data contain 120,000 or so distinct CDR3 sequences, 40% of them singletons. All sequencing subjects had displayed CD8+CD57+ cell expansion on flow cytometry. Sample: sorted CD4+, CD8+, or CD8+CD57+ T cells (not recorded which) from PBMCs. These receptors originate from a human donor with aplastic anemia.

This clonotype was seen just once. The chain has TRBV24-1 and TRBJ1-4; 12 nucleotides match TRBD1. The V gene end was trimmed by 4 bases and the J gene end by 10 bases; junction bases not matched to a gene: 6. CDR1 is KGHDR and CDR2 is SFDVKD in the germline V gene. The CDR3 length is 15 residues. In DNA, the CDR3 is TGTGCCACCAGTGACCGGGGACAGGGGGCTGTAAAACTGTTTTTT. This encodes CATSDRGQGAVKLFF.

This clonotype occurred many times. The chain has TRBV7-3 and TRBJ2-1; TRBD1 or TRBD2 may be the D gene (5 bases each). V lost 5 bases to trimming and J lost 7 bases, with 21 bases between them. The CDR3 is made up of 16 amino acids. The germline V gene encodes CDR1 SGHTA and CDR2 FQGTGA. The CDR3 loop reads CASSPNPGTVGNEQFF. In DNA form, the CDR3 reads TGTGCCAGCAGCCCAAACCCCGGGACGGTGGGTAATGAGCAGTTCTTC.

This clonotype appeared a few times. The V gene is TRBV6-1, the J gene TRBJ2-7; D not certain. Trimming removed 11 bases from V and 3 bases from J, with 14 bases in between. There are 12 residues in the CDR3. CDR1 MNHNS and CDR2 SASEGT come from the germline V gene. CDR3 region: CASFIQCYEQYV. The CDR3 DNA is TGTGCCTCCTTTATACAATGCTACGAGCAGTACGTC.

This clonotype was detected only a few times. This chain uses TRBV13 with TRBJ2-6; D assignment may be TRBD1 or TRBD2 (5 bases each). The CDR3 is 19 residues long. Trimming removed 2 bases at V and 0 bases at J, with 17 bases between. CDR1 PRHDT and CDR2 FYEKMQ come from the germline V gene (reference sequence). The CDR3 nucleotides are TGTGCCAGCAGCTTATCCCGCATGAGGGGAAGCTCTGGGGCCAACGTCCTGACTTTC. Translated: CASSLSRMRGSSGANVLTF.

This clonotype was seen just once. This chain links TRBV10-3 with TRBJ2-5, with a possible D match to TRBD2 (5 bases). Trimming removed 6 bases at V and 5 bases at J, with 16 bases between. The CDR3 is made up of 14 amino acids. CDR1 is ENHRY and CDR2 is SYGVKD in the germline V gene. The CDR3 nucleotides are TGTGCCATCAGCCCACTAGGTGTGCGGGAGACCCAGTACTTC. This codes for CAISPLGVRETQYF.

This clonotype was seen more than once but under ten times. The genes are TRBV5-4 and TRBJ2-1, with a weak D call TRBD2 (7 bases). Trimming took 3 bases from V and 5 from J, leaving 12 bases between them. The germline V gene encodes CDR1 SGHNT and CDR2 YYREEE (reference sequence). CDR3 length equals 14 residues. CDR3: CASSWGGRDNEQFF. The CDR3 coding sequence is TGTGCCAGCAGCTGGGGGGGGCGGGACAATGAGCAGTTCTTC. The full variable domain, with the rest looked up from reference TRBV5-4 and TRBJ2-1, is ETGVTQSPTHLIKTRGQQVTLRCSSQSGHNTVSWYQQALGQGPQFIFQYYREEENGRGNFPPRFSGLQFPNYSSELNVNALELDDSALYLCASSWGGRDNEQFFGPGTRLTVL.

The table lists this clonotype with many counts. The chain links TRBV24-1 to TRBJ2-1, with 8 bases fitting TRBD2. The V gene's germline CDR1 is KGHDR and CDR2 SFDVKD. Trimming took 3 bases from V and 5 from J; bases not matched to a gene: 11. The CDR3 is made up of 17 amino acids. The CDR3 is CATSDGGGIPPHNEQFF. CDR3 in DNA: TGTGCCACCAGTGATGGCGGGGGGATCCCTCCCCACAATGAGCAGTTCTTC.

This clonotype was detected ten times or more. V and J are TRBV11-1 and TRBJ2-3; TRBD2 matches 8 bases. Trimming removed 5 bases from V and 1 base from J; junction bases left unmatched: 8. The CDR3 sequence is 16 residues long. CDR1 SGHAT and CDR2 FQDESV come from the germline V gene (reference sequence). CDR3 residues: CASSPRGGGRTDTQYF. CDR3 sequence (DNA): TGTGCCAGCAGCCCTCGGGGGGGGGGACGCACAGATACGCAGTATTTT.